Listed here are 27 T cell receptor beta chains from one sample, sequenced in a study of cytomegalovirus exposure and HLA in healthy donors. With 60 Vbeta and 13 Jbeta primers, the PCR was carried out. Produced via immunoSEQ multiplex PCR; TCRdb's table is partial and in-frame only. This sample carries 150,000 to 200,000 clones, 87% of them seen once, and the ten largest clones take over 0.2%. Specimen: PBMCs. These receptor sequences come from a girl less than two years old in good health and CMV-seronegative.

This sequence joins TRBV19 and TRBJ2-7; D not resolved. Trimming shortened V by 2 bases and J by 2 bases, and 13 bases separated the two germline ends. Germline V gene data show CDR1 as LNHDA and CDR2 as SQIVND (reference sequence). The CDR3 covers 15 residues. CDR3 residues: CASSIQPGLTYEQYF. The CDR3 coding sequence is TGTGCCAGTAGTATACAGCCAGGCCTGACCTACGAGCAGTACTTC.

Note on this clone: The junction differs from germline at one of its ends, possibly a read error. The CDR3, as DNA: TGTGCCAGCAGTCGTAACGGGACAGGGGGATTC. Translating gives CASSRNGTGGF. The J gene is TRBJ2-7, the V gene TRBV6-5; 11 nucleotides align to TRBD1. This CDR3 is built from 11 residues. CDR1 MNHEY and CDR2 SVGAGI come from the germline V gene.

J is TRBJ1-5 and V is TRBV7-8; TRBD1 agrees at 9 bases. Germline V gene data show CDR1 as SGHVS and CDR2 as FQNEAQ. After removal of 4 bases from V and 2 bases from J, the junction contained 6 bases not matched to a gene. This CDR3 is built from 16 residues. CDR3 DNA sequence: TGTGCCAGCAGCTCAGGACAGGGGCGGCGCAATCAGCCCCAGCATTTT. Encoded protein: CASSSGQGRRNQPQHF.

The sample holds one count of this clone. CDR3 in amino acids: CASSLQGQYTNYGYTF. Here the CDR3 DNA reads TGTGCCAGCAGCTTACAGGGGCAATATACTAACTATGGCTACACCTTC. The chain employs TRBV13 and TRBJ1-2, with a possible D match to TRBD1 (6 bases). The V gene's germline CDR1 is PRHDT and CDR2 FYEKMQ (reference sequence). V lost 2 bases and J 0 bases, leaving 13 bases between the germline ends. The CDR3 is 16 residues long.

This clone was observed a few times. CDR3 bases: TGTGCCAGCAGTTTATCGACGGGACAGGTCTCCTACGAGCAGTACTTC. Amino acid sequence: CASSLSTGQVSYEQYF. The chain uses TRBV27 and TRBJ2-7, with TRBD1 matching over 8 bases. Germline loops: CDR1 MNHEY, CDR2 SMNVEV (reference sequence). The CDR3 has 16 residues. Trimming cost V 0 bases and J 0 bases; bases outside gene matches: 4.

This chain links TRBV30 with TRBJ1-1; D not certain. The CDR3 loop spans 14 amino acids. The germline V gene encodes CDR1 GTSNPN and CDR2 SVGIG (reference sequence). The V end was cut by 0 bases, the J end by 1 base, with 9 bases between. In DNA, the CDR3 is TGTGCCTGGAGTGTTGGCGCAGGGAACACTGAAGCTTTCTTT. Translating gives CAWSVGAGNTEAFF.

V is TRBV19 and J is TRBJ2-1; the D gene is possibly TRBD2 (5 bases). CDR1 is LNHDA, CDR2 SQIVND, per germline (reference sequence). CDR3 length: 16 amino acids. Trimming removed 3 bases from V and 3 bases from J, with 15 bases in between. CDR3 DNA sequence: TGTGCCAGTAGTATTAGCAGAACTAGTTTCTACAATGAGCAGTTCTTC. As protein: CASSISRTSFYNEQFF.

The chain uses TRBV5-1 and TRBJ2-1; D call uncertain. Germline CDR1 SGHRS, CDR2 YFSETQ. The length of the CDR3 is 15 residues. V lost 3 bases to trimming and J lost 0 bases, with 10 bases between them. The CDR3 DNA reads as TGCGCCAGCAGCTCGACATTGAGCTCCTACAATGAGCAGTTCTTC. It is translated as CASSSTLSSYNEQFF.

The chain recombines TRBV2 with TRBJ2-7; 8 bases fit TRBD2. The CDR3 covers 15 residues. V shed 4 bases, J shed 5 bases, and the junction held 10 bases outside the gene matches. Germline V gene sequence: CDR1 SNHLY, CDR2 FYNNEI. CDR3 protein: CASSGDAGGLNEQYF. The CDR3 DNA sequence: TGTGCCAGCAGTGGGGATGCGGGGGGACTTAACGAGCAGTACTTC.

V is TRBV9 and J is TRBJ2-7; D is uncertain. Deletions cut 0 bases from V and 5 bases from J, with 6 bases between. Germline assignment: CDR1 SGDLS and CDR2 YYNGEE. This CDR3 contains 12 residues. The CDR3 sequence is CASSVGSNEQYF. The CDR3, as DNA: TGTGCCAGCAGCGTAGGTAGCAACGAGCAGTACTTC. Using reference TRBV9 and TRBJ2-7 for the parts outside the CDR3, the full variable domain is DSGVTQTPKHLITATGQRVTLRCSPRSGDLSVYWYQQSLDQGLQFLIQYYNGEERAKGNILERFSAQQFPDLHSELNLSSLELGDSALYFCASSVGSNEQYFGPGTRLTVT.

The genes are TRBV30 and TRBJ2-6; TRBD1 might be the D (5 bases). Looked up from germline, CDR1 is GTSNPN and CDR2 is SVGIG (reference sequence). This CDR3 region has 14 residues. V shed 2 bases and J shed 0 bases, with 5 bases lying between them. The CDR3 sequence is CAWSTGSGANVLTF. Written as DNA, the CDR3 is TGTGCCTGGAGTACAGGCTCTGGGGCCAACGTCCTGACTTTC.

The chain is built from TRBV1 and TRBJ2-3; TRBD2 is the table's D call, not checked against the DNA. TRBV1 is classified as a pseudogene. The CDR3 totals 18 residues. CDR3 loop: CTSSQTSGTSGGADTQYF. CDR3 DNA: TGCACCAGCAGCCAGACATCCGGGACTAGCGGGGGGGCAGATACGCAGTATTTT.

CDR3 residues: CASSYASEQYF. The CDR3 DNA follows: TGTGCCAGCAGTTACGCGAGCGAGCAGTACTTC. The V call is TRBV6-5, the J call TRBJ2-7; D is unclear. Germline CDR1 reads MNHEY; CDR2 reads SVGAGI. CDR3 size: 11 residues. V was pared by 2 bases and J by 6 bases, with 5 bases between.

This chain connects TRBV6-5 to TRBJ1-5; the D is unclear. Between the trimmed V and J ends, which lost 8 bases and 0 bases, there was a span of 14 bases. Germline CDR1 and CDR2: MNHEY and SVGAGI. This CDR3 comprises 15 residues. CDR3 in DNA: TGTGCCAGCCGGAGAACGGGTTATAGCAATCAGCCCCAGCATTTT. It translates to CASRRTGYSNQPQHF.

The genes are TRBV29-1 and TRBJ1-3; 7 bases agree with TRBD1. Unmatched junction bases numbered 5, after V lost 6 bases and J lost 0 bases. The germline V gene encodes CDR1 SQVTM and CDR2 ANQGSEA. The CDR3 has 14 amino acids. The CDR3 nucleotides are TGCAGCGTATGGACAGGTTTCTCTGGAAACACCATATATTTT. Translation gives CSVWTGFSGNTIYF.

CDR3: CASSRGLGTEYEQYF. The CDR3 bases are TGTGCCAGCAGCCGTGGACTAGGGACGGAGTACGAGCAGTACTTC. The chain is built from TRBV14 and TRBJ2-7, with 7 bases lining up with TRBD2. The CDR3 is 15 residues long. V shed 4 bases, J shed 4 bases, and the junction held 10 bases outside the gene matches. Germline values: CDR1 SGHDN, CDR2 FVKESK. Together with reference TRBV14 and TRBJ2-7, the CDR3 gives the full variable domain: EAGVTQFPSHSVIEKGQTVTLRCDPISGHDNLYWYRRVMGKEIKFLLHFVKESKQDESGMPNNRFLAERTGGTYSTLKVQPAELEDSGVYFCASSRGLGTEYEQYFGPGTRLTVT.

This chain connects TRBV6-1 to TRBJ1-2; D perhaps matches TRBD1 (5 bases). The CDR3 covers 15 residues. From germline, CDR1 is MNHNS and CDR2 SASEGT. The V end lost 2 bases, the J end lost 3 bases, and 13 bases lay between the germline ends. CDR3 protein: CASSEPYRSHYGYTF. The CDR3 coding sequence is TGTGCCAGCAGTGAACCCTACAGGAGCCACTATGGCTACACCTTC.

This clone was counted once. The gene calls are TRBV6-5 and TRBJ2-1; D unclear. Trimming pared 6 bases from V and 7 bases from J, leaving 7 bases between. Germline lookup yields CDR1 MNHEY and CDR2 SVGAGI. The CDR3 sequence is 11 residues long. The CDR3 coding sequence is TGTGCCAGCAGAGCAGGAAATGAGCAGTTCTTC. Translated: CASRAGNEQFF.

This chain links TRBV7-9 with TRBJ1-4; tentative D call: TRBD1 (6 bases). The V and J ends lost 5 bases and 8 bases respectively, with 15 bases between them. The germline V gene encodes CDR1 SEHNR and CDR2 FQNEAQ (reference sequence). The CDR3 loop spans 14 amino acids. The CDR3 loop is CASSQGTGGEKLFF. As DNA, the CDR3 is TGTGCCAGCAGCCAGGGGACCGGGGGGGAAAAACTGTTTTTT.

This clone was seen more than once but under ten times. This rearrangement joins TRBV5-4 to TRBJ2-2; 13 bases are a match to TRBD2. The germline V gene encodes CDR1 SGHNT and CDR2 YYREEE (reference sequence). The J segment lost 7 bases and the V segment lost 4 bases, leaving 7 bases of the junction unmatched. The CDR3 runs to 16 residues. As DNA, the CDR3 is TGTGCCAGCAGCCCCACTAGCGGGGGGGCGATCGGGGAGCTGTTTTTT. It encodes CASSPTSGGAIGELFF.

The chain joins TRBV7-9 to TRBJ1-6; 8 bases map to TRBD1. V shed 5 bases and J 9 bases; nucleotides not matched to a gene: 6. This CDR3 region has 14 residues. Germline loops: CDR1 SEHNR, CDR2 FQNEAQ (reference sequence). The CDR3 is CASSPGQGASPLHF. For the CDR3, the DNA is TGTGCCAGCAGCCCCGGACAGGGTGCTTCACCCCTCCACTTT.

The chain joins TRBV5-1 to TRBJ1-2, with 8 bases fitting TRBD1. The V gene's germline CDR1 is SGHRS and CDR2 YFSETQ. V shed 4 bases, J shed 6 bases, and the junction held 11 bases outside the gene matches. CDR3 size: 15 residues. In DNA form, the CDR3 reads TGCGCCAGCAGCACCCGGGACAGGAATCCGAATGGCTACACCTTC. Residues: CASSTRDRNPNGYTF.

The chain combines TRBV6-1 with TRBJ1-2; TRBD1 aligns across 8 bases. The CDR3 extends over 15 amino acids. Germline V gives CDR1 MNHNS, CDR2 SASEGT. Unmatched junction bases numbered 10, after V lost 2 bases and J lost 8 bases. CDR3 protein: CASSENQGAIWGYTF. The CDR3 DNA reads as TGTGCCAGCAGTGAAAATCAGGGGGCAATCTGGGGCTACACCTTC.

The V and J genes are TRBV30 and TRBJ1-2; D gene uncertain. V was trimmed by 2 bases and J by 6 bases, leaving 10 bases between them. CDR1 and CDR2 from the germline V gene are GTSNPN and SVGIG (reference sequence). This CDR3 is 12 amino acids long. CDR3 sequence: CAWSPGLHGYTF. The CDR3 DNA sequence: TGTGCCTGGAGTCCAGGCCTACATGGCTACACCTTC.

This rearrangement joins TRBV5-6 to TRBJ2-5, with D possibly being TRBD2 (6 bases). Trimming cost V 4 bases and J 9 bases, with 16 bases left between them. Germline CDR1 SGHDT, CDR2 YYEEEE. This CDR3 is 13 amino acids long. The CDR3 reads CASSPGGAGAQYF. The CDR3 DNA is TGTGCCAGCAGCCCCGGAGGGGCTGGGGCCCAGTACTTC.

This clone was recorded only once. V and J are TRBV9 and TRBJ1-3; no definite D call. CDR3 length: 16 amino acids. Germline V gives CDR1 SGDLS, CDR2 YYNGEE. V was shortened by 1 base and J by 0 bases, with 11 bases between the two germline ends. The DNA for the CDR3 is TGTGCCAGCAGCGTACAGCCGGAGGACTCTGGAAACACCATATATTTT. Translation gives CASSVQPEDSGNTIYF.

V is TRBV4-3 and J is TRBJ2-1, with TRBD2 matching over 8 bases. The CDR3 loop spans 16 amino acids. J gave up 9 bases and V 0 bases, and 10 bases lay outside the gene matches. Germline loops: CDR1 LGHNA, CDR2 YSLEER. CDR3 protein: CASSQDQSGSSAEQFF. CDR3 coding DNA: TGCGCCAGCAGCCAAGATCAAAGCGGGAGTTCGGCTGAGCAGTTCTTC.